Sequencing of this TCR beta chain was carried out in a study of blood T cell repertoires in COVID-19. Turning to the study itself: COVID-19 samples from acute and convalescent phases originated in the United States, Italy and Spain. T cells, B-cell-depleted T cells, or PBMCs provided the cDNA or gDNA that served as material.

V was trimmed by 4 bases and J by 3 bases, leaving 7 bases between them. The CDR3 length is 14 residues. The germline gives CDR1 LGHDT, CDR2 YNNKEL (reference sequence). Original handling: It was from reference gene primer amplification that nucleated cell counts were estimated. Repertoires were generated with immunoSEQ multiplex PCR, while TCRdb's copy carries only in-frame clones and drops some. The V and J calls and clone size are taken from that table; D and trimming were inferred from the DNA. In the table there are about 220,000 clones, 65% to 90% of which are singletons. Material: peripheral blood. This sequence originates from a human donor in a cohort sampled during active COVID-19. The V call is TRBV3-1 (or the pseudogene TRBV3-2), the J call TRBJ1-6; D remains unclear. The CDR3 nucleotides read TGTGCCAGCAGCCGTCCTTTCTATAATTCACCCCTCCACTTT. Translated, it gives CASSRPFYNSPLHF.